Listed here are 29 T cell receptor beta chains from one sample, sequenced in a study of cytomegalovirus exposure and HLA in healthy donors. Use of 60 Vbeta and 13 Jbeta primers characterized the PCR. The table came from immunoSEQ multiplex PCR; TCRdb's copy has only in-frame clones and leaves some out. The sample lists approximately 170,000 clones, more than 70% occurring once. The sequenced material came from PBMCs. The receptors stem from a man aged 25 to 40 in good health and CMV-seropositive.

The sample holds a few counts of this clone. This chain uses TRBV27 with TRBJ1-1; D remains unclear. CDR3 length equals 13 residues. The ends were cut back, 6 bases at V and 3 bases at J, with 11 bases in the middle. Germline CDR1 reads MNHEY; CDR2 reads SMNVEV (reference sequence). The CDR3 reads CASSPRSDTEAFF. CDR3 bases: TGTGCCAGCAGCCCCCGGAGTGACACTGAAGCTTTCTTT.

The chain carries TRBV19 and TRBJ1-1; D remains unclear. Trimming left V 6 bases short and J 7 bases short, with 12 bases between. Germline CDR1 and CDR2: LNHDA and SQIVND (reference sequence). The CDR3 length is 12 residues. CDR3 residues: CASRQRPFEAFF. The CDR3 coding sequence is TGTGCCAGTAGACAGAGACCTTTTGAAGCTTTCTTT.

The chain uses TRBV5-1 and TRBJ2-3; 8 bases are a match to TRBD1. CDR1 SGHRS and CDR2 YFSETQ come from the germline V gene. The CDR3 has 16 residues. The trim removed 6 bases at V and 1 base at J, leaving 10 bases unmatched. The CDR3 is CASTNLQGDGTDTQYF. The CDR3 nucleotides read TGCGCCAGCACCAACCTACAGGGGGACGGCACAGATACGCAGTATTTT.

This clone has a handful of counts. The rearrangement links TRBV4-3 to TRBJ2-1, with TRBD1 matching over 7 bases. CDR3 length equals 15 residues. Germline V lookup: CDR1 LGHNA, CDR2 YSLEER. V was pared by 6 bases and J by 0 bases, with 5 bases of the junction left unmatched. This chain's CDR3 is CASSEYRGSYNEQFF. Written as DNA, the CDR3 is TGCGCCAGCAGTGAATACAGGGGCTCCTACAATGAGCAGTTCTTC.

J is TRBJ1-5 and V is TRBV30, with 7 bases lining up with TRBD1. Unmatched junction bases numbered 5, after V lost 6 bases and J lost 3 bases. Per the germline V gene, CDR1 is GTSNPN and CDR2 is SVGIG (reference sequence). The CDR3 has 13 residues. CDR3 coding DNA: TGTGCCTGTGAACAGGGGAACAATCAGCCCCAGCATTTT. Translated, it gives CACEQGNNQPQHF.

This clone was detected only once. The V call is TRBV19, the J call TRBJ1-6; D perhaps matches TRBD1 (6 bases). This CDR3 is built from 15 residues. Deletions cut 7 bases from V and 1 base from J, with 11 bases between. Germline V gives CDR1 LNHDA, CDR2 SQIVND (reference sequence). In DNA form, the CDR3 reads TGTGCCAGTACCCTAGGGGGATCCTATAATTCACCCCTCCACTTT. Its translation is CASTLGGSYNSPLHF.

The gene calls are TRBV10-2 and TRBJ2-7, with TRBD1 matching 9 bases. The CDR3 runs 14 residues. Germline V CDR1 and CDR2: WSHSY, SAAADI. V lost 7 bases and J lost 3; bases outside the gene matches: 7. The CDR3 DNA follows: TGCGCCAGCAAACACCGGGACAGGGTCTACGAGCAGTACTTC. Translation: CASKHRDRVYEQYF.

The rearrangement uses TRBV30 and TRBJ1-2, with 7 bases lining up with TRBD1. The length of the CDR3 is 15 residues. The germline gives CDR1 GTSNPN, CDR2 SVGIG (reference sequence). The J segment lost 10 bases and the V segment lost 2 bases, leaving 16 bases of the junction unmatched. The CDR3 sequence is CAWSSSGQPFEFYTF. For the CDR3, the DNA is TGTGCCTGGAGTTCCTCGGGACAGCCCTTTGAGTTCTACACCTTC. The full variable domain, its missing parts supplied by reference TRBV30 and TRBJ1-2, is SQTIHQWPATLVQPVGSPLSLECTVEGTSNPNLYWYRQAAGRGLQLLFYSVGIGQISSEVPQNLSASRPQDRQFILSSKKLLLSDSGFYLCAWSSSGQPFEFYTFGSGTRLTVV.

CDR3 bases: TGCGCCAGCAGCCAAGCGGGAGGGCCGGCCAAAAACATTCAGTACTTC. Its translation: CASSQAGGPAKNIQYF. V is TRBV4-1 and J is TRBJ2-4; 8 nucleotides line up with TRBD2. Germline V lookup: CDR1 MGHRA, CDR2 YSYEKL. The CDR3 is made up of 16 amino acids. J was trimmed by 1 base and V by 1 base; bases with no gene match: 3.

The chain employs TRBV28 and TRBJ2-1, with 10 bases aligning to TRBD2. CDR3 length: 15 residues. Germline CDR1 and CDR2: MDHEN and SYDVKM. V was pared by 4 bases and J by 8 bases, with 8 bases of the junction left unmatched. The CDR3 region has the DNA TGTGCCAGCAGTTCACCTAGCGGGAGTAACCATGAGCAGTTCTTC. Amino acids: CASSSPSGSNHEQFF. Supplemented by reference TRBV28 and TRBJ2-1, the full variable domain reads DVKVTQSSRYLVKRTGEKVFLECVQDMDHENMFWYRQDPGLGLRLIYFSYDVKMKEKGDIPEGYSVSREKKERFSLILESASTNQTSMYLCASSSPSGSNHEQFFGPGTRLTVL.

In this sample, this clone turned up a few times. The chain is built from TRBV2 and TRBJ1-2; perhaps TRBD1 as D (5 bases). Per germline, CDR1 SNHLY and CDR2 FYNNEI. The ends were cut back, 2 bases at V and 2 bases at J, with 9 bases in the middle. There are 14 residues in the CDR3. CDR3 loop: CASSEQGSNYGYTF. CDR3 DNA sequence: TGTGCCAGCAGTGAACAGGGATCGAACTATGGCTACACCTTC.

The chain couples TRBV6-6 to TRBJ2-2; the match to TRBD2 covers 11 bases. The CDR3 length is 15 residues. After removal of 3 bases from V and 4 bases from J, the junction contained 1 base not matched to a gene. CDR1 is MNHNY and CDR2 is SVGAGI in the germline V gene (reference sequence). DNA of the CDR3: TGTGCCAGCAGTTATAGCGGGGGGGGCACCGGGGAGCTGTTTTTT. This translates into CASSYSGGGTGELFF.

This clone was counted a few times. The V and J genes are TRBV18 and TRBJ2-7; D remains ambiguous. This CDR3 region has 16 residues. Germline CDR1 reads KGHSH; CDR2 reads LQKENI. The V end lost 3 bases, the J end lost 6 bases, and 21 bases lay between the germline ends. CDR3 sequence: CASSPPKGGTTGEQYF. The CDR3 DNA follows: TGTGCCAGCTCACCCCCAAAAGGTGGCACCACGGGCGAGCAGTACTTC.

This chain links TRBV4-1 with TRBJ1-2; tentatively, D is TRBD1 (5 bases). The CDR3 runs 11 residues. The germline V gene encodes CDR1 MGHRA and CDR2 YSYEKL. Between the trimmed V and J ends, which lost 9 bases and 8 bases, there was a span of 13 bases. Here the CDR3 DNA reads TGCGCCAGTCAAGCGGGGGAGGGCTACACCTTC. It codes for CASQAGEGYTF.

The V call is TRBV6-6, the J call TRBJ2-3, with 9 bases identical to TRBD2. Germline V CDR1 and CDR2: MNHNY, SVGAGI (reference sequence). After removal of 6 bases from V and 5 bases from J, the junction contained 12 bases not matched to a gene. The CDR3 runs to 16 residues. As DNA, the CDR3 is TGTGCCAGCAGCTCGAGTGGCGGGGGGGCAATAGATACGCAGTATTTT. Encoded protein: CASSSSGGGAIDTQYF.

Only one count was recorded for this clone. The chain has TRBV11-2 and TRBJ2-1; weak D call: TRBD1 (6 bases). V was clipped by 2 bases and J by 1 base, with 9 bases between them. The CDR3 is 15 amino acids. Germline V gives CDR1 SGHAT, CDR2 FQNNGV. CDR3 sequence reads: CASSLQQGSYNEQFF. For the CDR3, the DNA is TGTGCCAGCAGCTTACAACAGGGATCCTACAATGAGCAGTTCTTC.

In this sample, this clone turned up a few times. This chain connects TRBV5-4 to TRBJ2-5, with D tentatively TRBD1 (6 bases). The ends were cut back, 4 bases at V and 9 bases at J, with 13 bases in the middle. CDR3 size: 12 residues. The germline gives CDR1 SGHNT, CDR2 YYREEE (reference sequence). In DNA form, the CDR3 reads TGTGCCAGCAGCCCGGACAGCCGGGCCCAGTACTTC. It translates to CASSPDSRAQYF. Combining the CDR3 with reference TRBV5-4 and TRBJ2-5 gives the whole variable domain ETGVTQSPTHLIKTRGQQVTLRCSSQSGHNTVSWYQQALGQGPQFIFQYYREEENGRGNFPPRFSGLQFPNYSSELNVNALELDDSALYLCASSPDSRAQYFGPGTRLLVL.

The chain has TRBV6-1 and TRBJ1-1, with D perhaps matching TRBD1 (6 bases). Germline V gene lookup returns CDR1 MNHNS and CDR2 SASEGT. The CDR3 sequence is 14 residues long. Trimming left V 8 bases short and J 0 bases short, with 13 bases between. The CDR3 region has the DNA TGTGCCAGCGGAGCGACAGGCATGAACACTGAAGCTTTCTTT. It translates to CASGATGMNTEAFF.

This clone was picked up one time. The CDR3 reads CASSDSQFKTDTQYF. DNA of the CDR3: TGTGCCAGCAGTGACTCGCAGTTTAAGACAGATACGCAGTATTTT. This rearrangement joins TRBV6-4 to TRBJ2-3; no firm D call. V lost 0 bases and J lost 3, with 10 bases in between. Germline V gene sequence: CDR1 MRHNA, CDR2 SNTAGT. The length of the CDR3 is 15 residues.

This clone was counted at least ten times. The gene calls are TRBV2 and TRBJ2-4; D call uncertain. Germline V gene sequence: CDR1 SNHLY, CDR2 FYNNEI. The CDR3 length is 16 residues. Trimming took 1 base from V and 0 from J, leaving 10 bases between them. For the CDR3, the DNA is TGTGCCAGCAGTGAAGAGTATATACTAGCCAAAAACATTCAGTACTTC. Its translation is CASSEEYILAKNIQYF.

The chain combines TRBV2 with TRBJ2-7; possibly TRBD2 for D (6 bases). Looked up from germline, CDR1 is SNHLY and CDR2 is FYNNEI. With 5 bases removed from V and 3 bases from J, the gap between germline ends came to 8 bases. The CDR3 covers 12 residues. The CDR3 protein is CASSRDFYEQYF. CDR3 coding DNA: TGTGCCAGCAGTAGGGACTTCTACGAGCAGTACTTC.

The V call is TRBV30, the J call TRBJ2-5; 7 nucleotides line up with TRBD2. The ends lost 2 bases at V and 4 bases at J; junction bases unmatched: 4. This CDR3 region has 13 residues. Per the germline V gene, CDR1 is GTSNPN and CDR2 is SVGIG (reference sequence). CDR3 nucleotides: TGTGCCTGGAGTCGGGGAGGGGTAGAGACCCAGTACTTC. This gives the protein CAWSRGGVETQYF.

The chain recombines TRBV19 with TRBJ1-6; 7 nucleotides agree with TRBD1. The ends lost 2 bases at V and 5 bases at J; junction bases unmatched: 0. Germline assignment: CDR1 LNHDA and CDR2 SQIVND (reference sequence). The CDR3 runs 14 residues. The CDR3 loop is CASSIQGDNSPLHF. The CDR3, as DNA: TGTGCCAGTAGTATACAGGGGGATAATTCACCCCTCCACTTT.

The rearrangement joins TRBV7-4 to TRBJ2-7; D remains unclear. The CDR3 sequence is 14 residues long. The germline gives CDR1 SGHVT, CDR2 SQSDAQ. V was cut by 9 bases and J by 0 bases, with 15 bases left in between. The CDR3 nucleotides are TGTGCCAGAGCCATCCATATTTGCTCCTACGAGCAGTACTTC. It yields the protein CARAIHICSYEQYF.

This clone was seen a single time. Other DNA sequences in the same sample also yield this CDR3. The rearrangement links TRBV6-4 to TRBJ2-3, with TRBD2 identical over 8 bases. CDR3 size: 14 residues. Germline V gene lookup returns CDR1 MRHNA and CDR2 SNTAGT. Trimming removed 7 bases from V and 1 base from J; junction bases left unmatched: 4. Here the CDR3 DNA reads TGTGCCAGCAAGCGGGGGCCCGGCACAGATACGCAGTATTTT. Translating it yields CASKRGPGTDTQYF.

This clone was counted between two and nine times. The gene calls are TRBV12-1 and TRBJ2-5; the table's D call TRBD2 went unverified against the DNA. Matching the DNA end better, TRBJ2-7 makes the J call doubtful. TRBV12-1 is a pseudogene locus. There are 15 residues in the CDR3. CDR3 protein: CASSPGGERAYEQYF. The CDR3 DNA sequence: TGTGCCAGCAGCCCCGGGGGGGAGCGGGCCTACGAGCAGTACTTC.

The chain employs TRBV7-9 and TRBJ1-4; no firm D call. V was clipped by 0 bases and J by 0 bases, with 11 bases between them. The V gene's germline CDR1 is SEHNR and CDR2 FQNEAQ (reference sequence). The CDR3 sequence is 17 residues long. CDR3 in amino acids: CASSLAGRGTTNEKLFF. DNA of the CDR3: TGTGCCAGCAGCTTAGCCGGCCGCGGGACAACTAATGAAAAACTGTTTTTT.

The chain links TRBV29-1 to TRBJ1-1; no firm D call. Germline CDR1 and CDR2: SQVTM and ANQGSEA. The CDR3 contains 13 residues. Between the trimmed V and J ends, which lost 4 bases and 0 bases, there was a span of 9 bases. DNA of the CDR3: TGCAGCGTTGTCCGGGAAATGAACACTGAAGCTTTCTTT. This translates into CSVVREMNTEAFF.

This sequence joins TRBV27 and TRBJ2-5, with 14 bases matching TRBD2. The DNA matches TRBJ2-7 better at its end, which makes the J call doubtful. From germline, CDR1 is MNHEY and CDR2 SMNVEV (reference sequence). The CDR3 extends over 16 amino acids. The CDR3 DNA is TGTGCCAGCAGTTTCAGTGGACTAGCGGGAGGATACGAGCAGTACTTC. The encoded protein is CASSFSGLAGGYEQYF.